This T cell receptor (beta chain) was identified during a study of blood T cell repertoires in COVID-19. Germline CDR1 SGHKS, CDR2 YYEKEE (reference sequence). The CDR3 consists of 14 residues. Trimming shortened V by 6 bases and J by 7 bases, and 16 bases separated the two germline ends. TCRdb's copy holds only in-frame clones and misses some; the assay was immunoSEQ multiplex PCR. Here the sample spans over 120,000 clones, 75% to 90% being singletons. The rearrangement links TRBV5-5 to TRBJ2-2; TRBD2 might be the D (5 bases). The source is a man in his 60s who had recovered from COVID-19. The sample was PBMCs or T cells enriched from blood (not recorded which). In DNA form, the CDR3 reads TGTGCCAGCACACTAGACCCTTGGGGCGGGGAGCTGTTTTTT. Its protein product is CASTLDPWGGELFF.